This TCR beta chain is from a study of cytomegalovirus exposure and HLA in healthy donors. Whole-study results and caveats: Other equally common chains were less clonally expanded than HLA-associated TCR beta chains, a later analysis showed. With high specificity and sensitivity, the classifier reportedly diagnosed cytomegalovirus status.

Healthy donors of bone marrow made up the group. While unrecorded immune exposures were likely, the donors were nominally healthy when sampled. It was with 60 Vbeta and 13 Jbeta primers that the PCR ran. Sequenced by immunoSEQ multiplex PCR; TCRdb stores in-frame clones only, minus some. The repertoire includes 110,000 or so clones, around 81% of them detected once, and about 2% sits in the top ten. On this clone itself: Antigen unknown. A read error may account for a junction end that differs from germline.

Germline assignment: CDR1 SEHNR and CDR2 FQNEAQ (reference sequence). The CDR3 has 13 residues. The chain has TRBV7-9 and TRBJ1-2; D unclear. The sequence came from a middle-aged woman in good health and CMV-seronegative. The source material was PBMCs. CDR3 coding DNA: TGTGTCAGCACCGAGGATTGGGACTATGGCTACACCTTC. Protein sequence: CVSTEDWDYGYTF.